The 25 T cell receptor beta chains below all came from one sample that was sequenced in a study of T-cell reconstitution after alpha-beta-depleted transplantation in children. Unique molecular identifiers tagged the TCRbeta library. Each CDR3 protein gets one entry after TCRdb re-called the PCR reads with MiXCR. The sample shows 700,000 to 950,000 distinct CDR3 sequences, roughly 15% of them seen only once. The specimen was PBMCs, mostly from graft donor cells, collected 360 days after TCRalphabeta/CD19-depleted stem cell transplant. These receptors were collected from a male patient younger than 18 who had a stem cell transplant for acute lymphoblastic leukemia, so the T cells may come from the graft donor.

This clonotype was seen a handful of times. V and J are TRBV20-1 and TRBJ2-3, with D hard to call. Germline lookup yields CDR1 DFQATT and CDR2 SNEGSKA (reference sequence). This CDR3 is 13 amino acids long. V lost 3 bases and J 2 bases, leaving 9 bases between the germline ends. CDR3 DNA sequence: TGCAGTGCTAGGCAGGATTTCACAGATACGCAGTATTTT. Translating it yields CSARQDFTDTQYF.

There are a few counts of this clonotype. The rearrangement uses TRBV2 and TRBJ2-2; 11 bases line up with TRBD2. V shed 4 bases, J shed 5 bases, and the junction held 6 bases outside the gene matches. Germline CDR1 is SNHLY and CDR2 is FYNNEI. This CDR3 region has 16 residues. The CDR3 DNA reads TGTGCCAGCAGTGTAGCGGGAGGGCCTTATACCGGGGAGCTGTTTTTT. Translating gives CASSVAGGPYTGELFF. Full variable domain (outside the CDR3, taken from reference TRBV2 and TRBJ2-2): EPEVTQTPSHQVTQMGQEVILRCVPISNHLYFYWYRQILGQKVEFLVSFYNNEISEKSEIFDDQFSVERPDGSNFTLKIRSTKLEDSAMYFCASSVAGGPYTGELFFGEGSRLTVL.

V gene TRBV11-1 combines with J gene TRBJ2-6; 9 nucleotides agree with TRBD1. The germline gives CDR1 SGHAT, CDR2 FQDESV (reference sequence). The V gene end was trimmed by 4 bases and the J gene end by 4 bases; junction bases not matched to a gene: 14. This CDR3 contains 19 residues. The CDR3 DNA is TGTGCCAGCAGCTCCTTTCTGTCCCGGGACAGGGCCGGGGCCAACGTCCTGACTTTC. Amino acid sequence: CASSSFLSRDRAGANVLTF.

In this sample, this clonotype turned up a few times. This chain links TRBV12-3 or TRBV12-4 with TRBJ2-5; the match to TRBD2 covers 7 bases. V shed 11 bases and J 5 bases; nucleotides not matched to a gene: 11. CDR3 length: 13 residues. CDR3 amino acids: CAVRKAGVETQYF. The CDR3 nucleotides read TGTGCCGTCCGGAAGGCGGGAGTCGAGACCCAGTACTTC.

This clonotype appeared a few times. The chain couples TRBV16 to TRBJ1-3; D ambiguous. The germline CDR1 and CDR2 sequences are KGHSY and FQNENV. Between the trimmed V and J ends, which lost 0 bases and 0 bases, there was a span of 9 bases. CDR3 size: 16 residues. The CDR3, as DNA: TGTGCCAGCAGCCAATCGAGGGCCTCCTCTGGAAACACCATATATTTT. Amino acids: CASSQSRASSGNTIYF.

V usage is TRBV20-1 and J usage is TRBJ1-4; D uncertain. Per germline, CDR1 DFQATT and CDR2 SNEGSKA (reference sequence). The CDR3 loop spans 16 amino acids. The germline V and J ends were trimmed by 2 bases and 8 bases, with 21 bases remaining between them. DNA of the CDR3: TGCAGTGCTAGACCTCCGGGTACACGAAGGAGAGAAAAACTGTTTTTT. Encoded protein: CSARPPGTRRREKLFF.

V is TRBV12-3 or TRBV12-4 and J is TRBJ2-7; D uncertain. This CDR3 comprises 14 residues. Trimming left V 6 bases short and J 0 bases short, with 12 bases between. Here the CDR3 DNA reads TGTGCCAGCAGGCCCAGTACTTACTCCTACGAGCAGTACTTC. Encoded protein: CASRPSTYSYEQYF.

This clonotype was counted between two and nine times. The chain recombines TRBV5-1 with TRBJ2-5; 15 bases agree with TRBD2. V shed 4 bases and J 5 bases; nucleotides not matched to a gene: 6. The CDR3 consists of 16 residues. Germline CDR1 is SGHRS and CDR2 is YFSETQ. CDR3: CASSVGTSGRLETQYF. The CDR3 coding sequence is TGCGCCAGCAGCGTAGGGACTAGCGGGAGGCTGGAGACCCAGTACTTC.

The rearrangement joins TRBV5-1 to TRBJ1-1; a weak D match, TRBD1 (6 bases). This CDR3 is 16 amino acids long. Germline lookup yields CDR1 SGHRS and CDR2 YFSETQ. Trimming removed 0 bases at V and 1 base at J, with 13 bases between. The CDR3 DNA reads TGCGCCAGCAGCTTGGGGTCCGGGACACCGAACACTGAAGCTTTCTTT. Translation gives CASSLGSGTPNTEAFF.

This chain links TRBV10-2 with TRBJ2-4; TRBD1 matches at 7 bases. The CDR3 is 15 residues long. V lost 5 bases, J lost 1 base, and 5 bases stayed unmatched. In germline, CDR1 is WSHSY, CDR2 SAAADI. CDR3 loop: CASSRTGAAKNIQYF. In nucleotides, the CDR3 is TGCGCCAGCAGTAGGACAGGTGCGGCCAAAAACATTCAGTACTTC.

This clonotype showed up just a few times. The chain uses TRBV20-1 and TRBJ2-1, with 13 bases aligning to TRBD2. Germline CDR1 reads DFQATT; CDR2 reads SNEGSKA (reference sequence). With V trimmed by 5 bases and J by 8 bases, 9 bases remained unmatched. CDR3 length: 15 amino acids. In nucleotides, the CDR3 is TGCAGTGCTCGAAGACTAGCGGGAGGATTAGATGAGCAGTTCTTC. It translates to CSARRLAGGLDEQFF.

This clonotype was detected only a few times. The rearrangement links TRBV5-1 to TRBJ2-7, with D perhaps matching TRBD1 (6 bases). Germline assignment: CDR1 SGHRS and CDR2 YFSETQ. Trimming left V 3 bases short and J 3 bases short, with 10 bases between. The CDR3 is 13 residues long. This chain's CDR3 is CASSWEGGYEQYF. As DNA, the CDR3 is TGCGCCAGCAGCTGGGAAGGGGGCTACGAGCAGTACTTC.

The genes are TRBV7-2 and TRBJ1-3; 7 nucleotides agree with TRBD1. Germline assignment: CDR1 SGHTA and CDR2 FQGNSA. Trimming at V came to 5 bases and at J to 0 bases, leaving 7 bases not matched to a gene. The CDR3 sequence is 16 residues long. CDR3 sequence reads: CASSLRDRNSGNTIYF. The CDR3, as DNA: TGTGCCAGCAGCCTGCGGGACAGAAACTCTGGAAACACCATATATTTT.

This clonotype was seen at least ten times. The chain is built from TRBV6-5 and TRBJ2-3, with D perhaps matching TRBD2 (5 bases). The germline V gene has CDR1 MNHEY and CDR2 SVGAGI. The CDR3 has 15 amino acids. V lost 2 bases to trimming and J lost 1 base, with 10 bases between them. CDR3 bases: TGTGCCAGCAGTTACCGTGAGCGGCGCACAGATACGCAGTATTTT. It specifies CASSYRERRTDTQYF.

The sample holds many counts of this clonotype. The V call is TRBV12-3 or TRBV12-4, the J call TRBJ2-5; 14 nucleotides agree with TRBD2. The CDR3 is 14 amino acids. The V and J ends lost 5 bases and 9 bases, in that order; junction bases with no gene match: 5. CDR3 amino acids: CASSTGTSGSAQYF. The CDR3 region has the DNA TGTGCCAGCAGTACAGGGACTAGCGGGAGTGCCCAGTACTTC.

This clonotype was seen only a few times. The rearrangement links TRBV15 to TRBJ2-7; 7 bases are shared with TRBD2. The junction had 8 bases not matched to a gene; V was cut back by 5 bases and J by 4 bases. CDR1 LNHNV and CDR2 YYDKDF come from the germline V gene (reference sequence). CDR3 length: 14 amino acids. The CDR3 region is CATSPSGVRYEQYF. The CDR3 coding sequence is TGTGCCACCAGCCCGAGCGGGGTTAGATACGAGCAGTACTTC. Using reference TRBV15 and TRBJ2-7 for the parts outside the CDR3, the full variable domain is DAMVIQNPRYQVTQFGKPVTLSCSQTLNHNVMYWYQQKSSQAPKLLFHYYDKDFNNEADTPDNFQSRRPNTSFCFLDIRSPGLGDTAMYLCATSPSGVRYEQYFGPGTRLTVT.

This clonotype showed up just a few times. The CDR3 DNA is TGTGCCAGCAGCTCCCCCCCGGGACGGGAGATGACCTACGAGCAGTACTTC. Its translation is CASSSPPGREMTYEQYF. This chain links TRBV7-9 with TRBJ2-7; D perhaps matches TRBD2 (6 bases). V dropped 4 bases and J dropped 2 bases, with 21 bases sitting between them. Germline CDR1 reads SEHNR; CDR2 reads FQNEAQ (reference sequence). CDR3 length: 17 residues.

This clonotype occurred many times. V is TRBV12-3 or TRBV12-4 and J is TRBJ2-1, with D perhaps assigned TRBD1 or TRBD2 (5 bases each). The CDR3 runs 13 residues. Trimming shortened V by 5 bases and J by 8 bases, and 13 bases separated the two germline ends. The CDR3: CASSPPGTHEQFF. The CDR3 DNA is TGTGCCAGCAGTCCCCCTGGGACCCATGAGCAGTTCTTC.

In its sample, this clonotype was seen many times. The chain joins TRBV27 to TRBJ2-5, with a possible D match to TRBD1 (6 bases). Per the germline V gene, CDR1 is MNHEY and CDR2 is SMNVEV (reference sequence). The CDR3 contains 15 residues. V was trimmed by 5 bases and J by 4 bases, leaving 17 bases between them. CDR3 DNA: TGTGCCAGCAGTCCCCGGACAGACCCTGGAGAGACCCAGTACTTC. Translating it yields CASSPRTDPGETQYF.

The genes are TRBV7-9 and TRBJ2-3; TRBD1 or TRBD2 may be the D gene (5 bases each). Trimming left V 2 bases short and J 1 base short, with 16 bases between. This CDR3 is built from 17 residues. CDR1 and CDR2 from the germline V gene are SEHNR and FQNEAQ (reference sequence). CDR3 region: CASSLLWDGKGTDTQYF. The DNA of the CDR3 is TGTGCCAGCAGCTTACTGTGGGACGGCAAGGGCACAGATACGCAGTATTTT.

This clonotype was seen ten or more times. The chain is built from TRBV10-3 and TRBJ2-5; 7 bases fit TRBD2. V shed 6 bases and J 4 bases; nucleotides not matched to a gene: 8. Germline V gene lookup returns CDR1 ENHRY and CDR2 SYGVKD. The CDR3 length is 14 residues. CDR3 protein: CAISVGGMGETQYF. CDR3 bases: TGTGCCATCAGCGTGGGAGGGATGGGAGAGACCCAGTACTTC.

The chain employs TRBV29-1 and TRBJ2-7; a weak D match, TRBD1 (6 bases). The V end was cut by 7 bases, the J end by 3 bases, with 10 bases between. Germline V gene data show CDR1 as SQVTM and CDR2 as ANQGSEA. The CDR3 is 11 amino acids. This chain's CDR3 is CSGGQSYEQYF. CDR3 DNA: TGCAGCGGTGGACAGAGCTACGAGCAGTACTTC.

This clonotype was counted at least ten times. V and J are TRBV11-3 and TRBJ2-5; 12 positions agree with TRBD2. CDR3 length: 15 residues. V lost 4 bases and J lost 2; bases outside the gene matches: 2. Germline values: CDR1 SGHNT, CDR2 YENEEA. CDR3 protein: CASSYGLAGQETQYF. CDR3 sequence (DNA): TGTGCCAGCAGCTACGGACTAGCGGGACAAGAGACCCAGTACTTC.

This clonotype was seen a handful of times. The chain combines TRBV6-5 with TRBJ2-1; 7 bases are a match to TRBD2. The V gene's germline CDR1 is MNHEY and CDR2 SVGAGI. This CDR3 is 16 amino acids long. Trimming took 3 bases from V and 7 from J; bases not matched to a gene: 12. The CDR3 DNA reads TGTGCCAGCAGTTATTGGGCAGCGGGATCGGGAAATGAGCAGTTCTTC. The encoded protein is CASSYWAAGSGNEQFF.

This clonotype has only a few counts. The V call is TRBV19, the J call TRBJ2-3, with a tentative D call TRBD2 (6 bases). Germline values: CDR1 LNHDA, CDR2 SQIVND (reference sequence). Trimming removed 7 bases from V and 1 base from J, with 15 bases in between. This CDR3 region has 15 residues. In nucleotides, the CDR3 is TGTGCCAGTAACCCACACCGGAGGGGCACAGATACGCAGTATTTT. Translated, it gives CASNPHRRGTDTQYF.